This TCR beta chain was sequenced in a study of T cell clonotyping in hematopoietic cell transplantation. The data were produced by immunoSEQ multiplex PCR, yet TCRdb's version contains in-frame clones alone and is incomplete. The sample has about 10,000 clones, approximately 51% seen once. V lost 0 bases to trimming and J lost 7 bases, with 10 bases between them. The CDR3 contains 13 residues. Germline-derived CDR1 and CDR2 are GTSNPN and SVGIG (reference sequence). This chain links TRBV30 with TRBJ1-5; no definite D call. This material consisted of peripheral blood mononuclear cells, taken 100 days after allogeneic stem cell transplant. The source is a female patient aged 50-59 years who had an allogeneic stem cell transplant from an unrelated donor, so the T cells may come from the graft donor. Some clones in this sample may be carry-over from other donors' samples. The CDR3 DNA reads TGTGCCTGGAGTGTAGCCGTGTACCAGCCCCAGCATTTT. This encodes CAWSVAVYQPQHF. Complete variable domain (other parts from reference TRBV30 and TRBJ1-5): SQTIHQWPATLVQPVGSPLSLECTVEGTSNPNLYWYRQAAGRGLQLLFYSVGIGQISSEVPQNLSASRPQDRQFILSSKKLLLSDSGFYLCAWSVAVYQPQHFGDGTRLSIL.